The clone carrying this T cell receptor beta chain was counted only a few times. Its target is not known. The sample belongs to a study of response to subunit inactivated influenza vaccine. Germline CDR1 SNHLY, CDR2 FYNNEI. V lost 10 bases to trimming and J lost 9 bases, with 16 bases between them. There are 11 residues in the CDR3. MiXCR, applied by TCRdb to the RT-PCR reads, yields one record per CDR3 protein. This table holds 500,000 to 600,000 distinct CDR3 sequences, roughly 15% found once. Broader study findings: Only a handful of new T cells, the authors suggested, are recruited with each seasonal influenza vaccination.

The receptor was isolated from a man aged 45-60 years who received an inactivated influenza vaccine. V gene TRBV2 combines with J gene TRBJ2-7; perhaps TRBD1 as D (5 bases). Sequenced material: PBMCs from blood, taken 12 days after vaccination. The CDR3 nucleotides are TGTGCCACCACATTAGGGGTGTGGCAGTACTTC. Its protein is CATTLGVWQYF.